These T cell receptor beta chains were read from a single sample in a study of untreated major depressive disorder. Data came from immunoSEQ multiplex PCR; TCRdb stores just in-frame clones and leaves some out. This sample has about 21,000 clones, with nearly 90% found just once. Sequencing was carried out using CD4+ T cells from PBMCs. These receptors originate from a middle-aged woman in good health. Each CDR3 is given with its conserved first and last residue. D genes are given only for firm matches. The size field is filled for only some rows; it gives once, few, many or a size class.

TGTGCCAGCGGGACCAACCTGGGTAGTCAGCCCCAGCATTTT	CASGTNLGSQPQHF	-	-	TRBV2	TRBJ1-5
TGTGCCAGCAGTCCAGATAGAGGAACCTCCTACGAGCAGTACTTC	CASSPDRGTSYEQYF	-	-	TRBV27	TRBJ2-7
TGTGCCAGCAGCTCAAAACAGGGAGCAGGGATGACCGTTTCGCAGTTCTTC	CASSSKQGAGMTVSQFF	-	-	TRBV7-9	TRBJ2-1
TGTGCCAGCACTACTTGGGGCGGAACTCCGCAGTTCTTC	CASTTWGGTPQFF	-	-	TRBV6-1	TRBJ2-1
TGTGCCAGCAGTACTCTCCGGGACAGGGGTATCGGTCGGGACACTGAAGCTTTCTTT	CASSTLRDRGIGRDTEAFF	once	TRBD1	TRBV28	TRBJ1-1
TGCGCCAGCGGACGGGCCAACGTCCTGACTTTC	CASGRANVLTF	-	-	TRBV10-1	TRBJ2-6
TGTGCCAGCAGGCCCCCGGGGGGTGGCTACACCTTC	CASRPPGGGYTF	-	-	TRBV28	TRBJ1-2
TGCGCCAGCAGCTCTAGCGGGAGTTTTCCGTTCTTC	CASSSSGSFPFF	-	TRBD2	TRBV5-1	TRBJ2-1
TGTGCCAGCAGAACGACAGTCTACGAGCAGTACTTC	CASRTTVYEQYF	-	-	TRBV6-1	TRBJ2-7
TGTGCCAGCAGCTTATGGGAAATCCATGGCTACACCTTC	CASSLWEIHGYTF	-	-	TRBV7-2	TRBJ1-2
TGTGCCAGCAGCTTTTTAGAGACCCAGTACTTC	CASSFLETQYF	-	-	TRBV7-2	TRBJ2-5
TGCGCCAACGGGACCCCGGGGGCCTTCCATGGCTACACCTTC	CANGTPGAFHGYTF	few	-	TRBV10-1	TRBJ1-2
TGTGCCAGCAGCGTAGAGGGCAGGGTAAACTATGGCTACACCTTC	CASSVEGRVNYGYTF	-	-	TRBV9	TRBJ1-2
TGTGCCAGCAGCTTGGCCGCGGGAGGCCTGTTCGCGAACACCGGGGAGCTGTTTTTT	CASSLAAGGLFANTGELFF	-	TRBD2	TRBV5-4	TRBJ2-2
TGTGCCAGCAGCTTAATTCGCCGTGGCTACGAGCAGTACTTC	CASSLIRRGYEQYF	-	-	TRBV7-8	TRBJ2-7
TGTGCCAGCAGTTTAAGCCCGACCTACGAGCAGTACTTC	CASSLSPTYEQYF	-	-	TRBV28	TRBJ2-7
TGTGCCAGCAGCCCTATGGGACTGACGAACACCGGGGAGCTGTTTTTT	CASSPMGLTNTGELFF	-	-	TRBV5-4	TRBJ2-2
TGTGCCAGTCTTGACATGGCTGGAAACACCATATATTTT	CASLDMAGNTIYF	-	-	TRBV6-5	TRBJ1-3
TGCAGTGCGCTGACGTTTGGGCAGTTCTTC	CSALTFGQFF	-	-	TRBV20-1	TRBJ2-1
TGTGCCAGTAGTAGCCGGACAGATACGCAGTATTTT	CASSSRTDTQYF	-	-	TRBV19	TRBJ2-3
TGTGCCAGCAGTTACGCACCGGGACAGGGGCTCTACGAGCAGTACTTC	CASSYAPGQGLYEQYF	-	TRBD1	TRBV6-6	TRBJ2-7
TGCGCCAGCAGTCAGGGCTCTGGAAACACCATATATTTT	CASSQGSGNTIYF	-	-	TRBV5-1	TRBJ1-3
TGTGCCAGCAAAGCATTTGGGCAGACTGGCTACACCTTC	CASKAFGQTGYTF	-	-	TRBV6-4	TRBJ1-2
TGTGCCAGCAGTTCGGGACAGGCCTATGGCTACACCTTC	CASSSGQAYGYTF	-	TRBD1	TRBV28	TRBJ1-2
TGTGCCAGCAGCCCGGGACAGGGGACCGTTGAGCAGTTCTTC	CASSPGQGTVEQFF	-	TRBD1	TRBV27	TRBJ2-1
TGTGCCAGCACCGAAGCTAGGGGTGGCAGGGCAGTCACTGAAGCTTTCTTT	CASTEARGGRAVTEAFF	-	-	TRBV2	TRBJ1-1
TGTGCCAGCAGCTGGGACAGGCGCGGCTACACCTTC	CASSWDRRGYTF	-	TRBD1	TRBV5-8	TRBJ1-2
TGTGCCAGCAGCTTAGTAGATACGGGTGAAAAACTGTTTTTT	CASSLVDTGEKLFF	-	-	TRBV7-9	TRBJ1-4
TGTGCCAGCAGAACACCGGGACAGAGACAAGAGACCCAGTACTTC	CASRTPGQRQETQYF	-	TRBD1	TRBV6-1	TRBJ2-5
TGTGCCAGCTCTATTAAGAACTATGGCTACACCTTC	CASSIKNYGYTF	once	-	TRBV6-1	TRBJ1-2
TGTGCCAGCAGTGAGTACGGGACAGGGGCGGCCGGGGAGCTGTTTTTT	CASSEYGTGAAGELFF	-	TRBD1	TRBV6-1	TRBJ2-2
TGTGCCAGTAGTATCGTCAAGGAGAGCTCTGGAAACACCATATATTTT	CASSIVKESSGNTIYF	-	-	TRBV19	TRBJ1-3
TGTGCCAGCAGCCCCCTCCGGGGGCACAATGAGCAGTTCTTC	CASSPLRGHNEQFF	-	-	TRBV7-3	TRBJ2-1
TGCGCCAGCAGCCATAGGACTCTAGGTGAAAAACTGTTTTTT	CASSHRTLGEKLFF	few	-	TRBV4-1	TRBJ1-4
TGTGCCAGCACAGGGGGCTACACCGTACGAGCATGGTTCTTC	CASTGGYTVRAWFF	-	TRBD1	TRBV19	TRBJ2-1
TGCGCCAGCAGCTTGGACTACCCGGCAGAACCGGGGGCTAGCAATCAGCCCCAGCATTTT	CASSLDYPAEPGASNQPQHF	once	-	TRBV5-1	TRBJ1-5
TGTGCCAGCAGCTTTGGCCTGACGGAGACGGGTGAGCAGTTCTTC	CASSFGLTETGEQFF	-	-	TRBV7-2	TRBJ2-1
TGTGCCAGCTCACCACAGGGTAATAGCAATCAGCCCCAGCATTTT	CASSPQGNSNQPQHF	once	-	TRBV18	TRBJ1-5
TGCGCCAGCAGCTTGGCTTGGGTTTTAGACACCGGGGAGCTGTTTTTT	CASSLAWVLDTGELFF	-	-	TRBV5-1	TRBJ2-2
TGTGCCAGCAGCTTGGACGACTACGAGCAGTACTTC	CASSLDDYEQYF	-	-	TRBV5-4	TRBJ2-7
TGTGCCAGCAGCTTGGCCGAAATCGGGGGTTCACCCCTCCACTTT	CASSLAEIGGSPLHF	-	-	TRBV5-4	TRBJ1-6
TGTGCCAGCCATTCCGGGACTAGCGGGAGAAACACCGGGGAGCTGTTTTTT	CASHSGTSGRNTGELFF	-	TRBD2	TRBV2	TRBJ2-2
TGTGCCAGCAGCCCTAGCGGGAGGTACACCGGGGAGCTGTTTTTT	CASSPSGRYTGELFF	-	TRBD2	TRBV11-2	TRBJ2-2
TGCAGCGTTCGAGACTTAGCTCAACAAGAGACCCAGTACTTC	CSVRDLAQQETQYF	few	-	TRBV29-1	TRBJ2-5
TGTGCCAGCAGTGACGGGCAGACCAGTACGCAGTATTTT	CASSDGQTSTQYF	once	-	TRBV6-1	TRBJ2-3
TGCGCCAGCAGCTTGGGACTAGCGGTCACCGGGGAGCTGTTTTTT	CASSLGLAVTGELFF	once	TRBD2	TRBV5-1	TRBJ2-2
TGCGCCAGCAGCTGGGGATCCGATGAAGCTTTCTTT	CASSWGSDEAFF	few	-	TRBV4-3	TRBJ1-1
TGTGCCAGCAGTTTAAATCTAAGACTAGCGGTAAACGAGCAGTACTTC	CASSLNLRLAVNEQYF	once	TRBD2	TRBV27	TRBJ2-7
TGTGCCAGCAGGACAGGGGGATTCTATGGCTACACCTTC	CASRTGGFYGYTF	-	TRBD1	TRBV6-1	TRBJ1-2
TGTGCCAGCAGTTTAATGATGGGGCGCGGCACAGATACGCAGTATTTT	CASSLMMGRGTDTQYF	-	-	TRBV27	TRBJ2-3
TGTGCCAGCAGCCGCGGGGGGGTCGGTTCGAGAAACACTGAAGCTTTCTTT	CASSRGGVGSRNTEAFF	-	-	TRBV7-2	TRBJ1-1
TGTGCCAGTAAGGGGGGGAACCCGGATACGCAGTATTTT	CASKGGNPDTQYF	-	-	TRBV19	TRBJ2-3
TGCGCCAGCAGCGTAGCGGGAGCCCTCACAGATACGCAGTATTTT	CASSVAGALTDTQYF	-	TRBD2	TRBV5-1	TRBJ2-3
TGTGCCAGCAGCTGGGGTACGTTACAGCATTTT	CASSWGTLQHF	-	-	TRBV28	TRBJ1-5
TGCGCCAGCAGCCGGGACACCACCTACAATGAGCAGTTCTTC	CASSRDTTYNEQFF	-	-	TRBV5-1	TRBJ2-1
TGTGCCAGTAGTATGCTCGGGGATAATGAAAAACTGTTTTTT	CASSMLGDNEKLFF	-	-	TRBV19	TRBJ1-4